What follows are 10 T cell receptor beta chains derived from one specimen sequenced in a study of blood T cell repertoires in COVID-19. Clones were read by immunoSEQ multiplex PCR, and TCRdb kept only the in-frame ones, dropping some. This table holds under 300,000 clones, about 81% found once. Source material: peripheral blood. All receptors come from a human donor with COVID-19, enrolled during active disease. The donor label of this sample is uncertain.

The V and J genes are TRBV11-2 and TRBJ2-7, with 7 bases that match TRBD2. Trimming removed 4 bases from V and 0 bases from J; junction bases left unmatched: 3. This CDR3 spans 14 amino acids. Germline values: CDR1 SGHAT, CDR2 FQNNGV. The CDR3 sequence: CASSSLAVSYEQYF. The CDR3 DNA follows: TGTGCCAGCAGCTCGCTAGCGGTCTCCTACGAGCAGTACTTC.

The chain is built from TRBV3-1 (or the pseudogene TRBV3-2) and TRBJ2-7, with 7 bases aligning to TRBD1. Germline CDR1 is LGHDT and CDR2 is YNNKEL (reference sequence). The CDR3 extends over 13 amino acids. The V and J ends lost 4 bases and 5 bases, in that order; junction bases with no gene match: 5. CDR3 sequence: CASSLQDRDEQYF. The DNA for the CDR3 is TGTGCCAGCAGCCTACAAGACAGGGACGAGCAGTACTTC.

V and J are TRBV5-6 and TRBJ2-5; maybe TRBD1 (6 bases). This CDR3 region has 13 residues. The germline CDR1 and CDR2 sequences are SGHDT and YYEEEE. The V and J ends lost 4 bases and 7 bases respectively, with 14 bases between them. CDR3 nucleotide sequence: TGTGCCAGCAGCCCTAGACAGGTTTGGACCCAGTACTTC. It encodes CASSPRQVWTQYF.

This clone has a single count. This chain uses TRBV7-6 with TRBJ2-1; 12 bases are a match to TRBD2. Germline V gene sequence: CDR1 SGHVS, CDR2 FNYEAQ. This CDR3 contains 15 residues. J lost 9 bases, V lost 5 bases, and 8 bases had no gene match. CDR3 sequence (DNA): TGTGCCAGCAGCACCCTAGCGGGAGGGTTGGCTGAGCAGTTCTTC. This codes for CASSTLAGGLAEQFF.

The chain uses TRBV5-4 and TRBJ2-3, with D perhaps TRBD2 (6 bases). The germline CDR1 and CDR2 sequences are SGHNT and YYREEE (reference sequence). The CDR3 has 15 residues. Between the trimmed V and J ends, which lost 5 bases and 2 bases, there was a span of 15 bases. The CDR3 spells CASRRDSGPTDTQYF. In nucleotides, the CDR3 is TGTGCCAGCAGACGGGACTCCGGGCCCACAGATACGCAGTATTTT.

V gene TRBV30 combines with J gene TRBJ1-4; the match to TRBD1 covers 7 bases. Germline CDR1 GTSNPN, CDR2 SVGIG (reference sequence). After removal of 3 bases from V and 6 bases from J, the junction contained 19 bases not matched to a gene. This CDR3 region has 18 residues. CDR3 protein: CAWRPGQTYSTRDEKLFF. In DNA form, the CDR3 reads TGTGCCTGGAGACCGGGACAGACGTACTCAACTAGGGATGAAAAACTGTTTTTT.

V is TRBV5-4 and J is TRBJ2-2; possibly TRBD1 for D (6 bases). The V end lost 4 bases, the J end lost 4 bases, and 14 bases lay between the germline ends. The CDR3 extends over 15 amino acids. CDR1 SGHNT and CDR2 YYREEE come from the germline V gene (reference sequence). The CDR3 nucleotides are TGTGCCAGCAGCCCTGGGACACGTTCCACCGGGGAGCTGTTTTTT. Its translation: CASSPGTRSTGELFF.

The chain's CDR3 is CASSLSGSSGEQYF. The DNA of the CDR3 is TGTGCCAGCAGCCTGTCCGGATCCTCGGGAGAGCAGTACTTC. The V gene is TRBV11-3, the J gene TRBJ2-7; TRBD2 is a possible D gene (5 bases). This CDR3 comprises 14 residues. Germline lookup yields CDR1 SGHNT and CDR2 YENEEA. The V end lost 5 bases, the J end lost 7 bases, and 18 bases lay between the germline ends.

CDR3 sequence reads: CASSSRRPIQETQYF. DNA for the CDR3: TGTGCCAGCAGTAGTAGGCGGCCAATCCAAGAGACCCAGTACTTC. The chain uses TRBV28 and TRBJ2-5; D remains ambiguous. The germline V gene encodes CDR1 MDHEN and CDR2 SYDVKM. V lost 5 bases to trimming and J lost 1 base, with 14 bases between them. The CDR3 is 15 amino acids.

The chain combines TRBV28 with TRBJ2-1, with TRBD2 matching over 7 bases. This CDR3 comprises 16 residues. J lost 2 bases, V lost 2 bases, and 6 bases had no gene match. Germline-derived CDR1 and CDR2 are MDHEN and SYDVKM. This CDR3 reads CASSLGLAETYNEQFF. The CDR3 DNA sequence: TGTGCCAGCAGTTTAGGGCTAGCGGAGACCTACAATGAGCAGTTCTTC. The variable domain in full, with the rest retrieved from reference TRBV28 and TRBJ2-1, is DVKVTQSSRYLVKRTGEKVFLECVQDMDHENMFWYRQDPGLGLRLIYFSYDVKMKEKGDIPEGYSVSREKKERFSLILESASTNQTSMYLCASSLGLAETYNEQFFGPGTRLTVL.